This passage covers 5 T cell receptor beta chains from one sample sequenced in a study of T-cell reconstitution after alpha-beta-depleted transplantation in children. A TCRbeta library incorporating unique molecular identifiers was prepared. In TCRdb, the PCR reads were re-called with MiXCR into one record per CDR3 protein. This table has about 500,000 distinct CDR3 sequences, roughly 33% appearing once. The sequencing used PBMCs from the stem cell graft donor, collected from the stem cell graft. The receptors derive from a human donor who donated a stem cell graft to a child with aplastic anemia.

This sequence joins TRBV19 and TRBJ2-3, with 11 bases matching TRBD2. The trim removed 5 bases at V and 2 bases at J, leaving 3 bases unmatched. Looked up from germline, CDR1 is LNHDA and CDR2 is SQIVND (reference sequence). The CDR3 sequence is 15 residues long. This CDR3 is CASSSGLAVTDTQYF. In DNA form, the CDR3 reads TGTGCCAGTAGTTCGGGACTAGCGGTCACAGATACGCAGTATTTT.

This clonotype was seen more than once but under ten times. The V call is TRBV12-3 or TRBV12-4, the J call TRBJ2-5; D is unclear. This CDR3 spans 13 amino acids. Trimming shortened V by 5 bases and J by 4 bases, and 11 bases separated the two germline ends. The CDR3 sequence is CASSQIGRETQYF. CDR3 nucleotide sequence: TGTGCCAGCAGTCAGATAGGTAGAGAGACCCAGTACTTC.

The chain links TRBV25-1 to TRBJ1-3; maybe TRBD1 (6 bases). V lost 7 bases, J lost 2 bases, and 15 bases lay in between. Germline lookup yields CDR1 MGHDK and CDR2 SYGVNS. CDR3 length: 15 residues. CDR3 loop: CASNSQGQAGNTIYF. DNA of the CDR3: TGTGCCAGCAATTCCCAGGGACAAGCTGGAAACACCATATATTTT.

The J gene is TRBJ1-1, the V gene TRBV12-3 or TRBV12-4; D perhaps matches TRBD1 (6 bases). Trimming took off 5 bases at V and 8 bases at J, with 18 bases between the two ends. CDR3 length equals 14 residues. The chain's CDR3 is CASSMDRGRREAFF. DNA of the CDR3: TGTGCCAGCAGTATGGACAGAGGGCGCAGGGAAGCTTTCTTT.

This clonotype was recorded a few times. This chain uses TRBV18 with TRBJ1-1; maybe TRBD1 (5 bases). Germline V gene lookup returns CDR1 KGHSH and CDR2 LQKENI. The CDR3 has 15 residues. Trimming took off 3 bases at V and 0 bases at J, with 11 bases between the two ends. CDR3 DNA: TGTGCCAGCTCACCTCTCTCGGGGGTGAACACTGAAGCTTTCTTT. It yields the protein CASSPLSGVNTEAFF.